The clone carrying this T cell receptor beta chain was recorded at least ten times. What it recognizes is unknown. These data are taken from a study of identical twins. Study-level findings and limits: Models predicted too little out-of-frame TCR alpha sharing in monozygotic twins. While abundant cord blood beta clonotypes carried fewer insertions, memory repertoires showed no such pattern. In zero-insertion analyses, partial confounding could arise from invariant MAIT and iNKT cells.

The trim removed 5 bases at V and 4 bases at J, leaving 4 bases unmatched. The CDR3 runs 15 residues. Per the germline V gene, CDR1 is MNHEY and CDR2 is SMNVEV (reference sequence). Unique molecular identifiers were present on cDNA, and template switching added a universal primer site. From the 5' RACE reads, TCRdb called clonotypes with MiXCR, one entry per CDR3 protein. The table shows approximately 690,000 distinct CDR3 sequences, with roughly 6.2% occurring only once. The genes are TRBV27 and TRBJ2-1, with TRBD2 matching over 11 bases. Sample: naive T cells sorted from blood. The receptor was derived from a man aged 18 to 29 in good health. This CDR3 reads CASSTGTSGYNEQFF. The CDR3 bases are TGTGCCAGCAGTACCGGGACTAGCGGTTACAATGAGCAGTTCTTC.